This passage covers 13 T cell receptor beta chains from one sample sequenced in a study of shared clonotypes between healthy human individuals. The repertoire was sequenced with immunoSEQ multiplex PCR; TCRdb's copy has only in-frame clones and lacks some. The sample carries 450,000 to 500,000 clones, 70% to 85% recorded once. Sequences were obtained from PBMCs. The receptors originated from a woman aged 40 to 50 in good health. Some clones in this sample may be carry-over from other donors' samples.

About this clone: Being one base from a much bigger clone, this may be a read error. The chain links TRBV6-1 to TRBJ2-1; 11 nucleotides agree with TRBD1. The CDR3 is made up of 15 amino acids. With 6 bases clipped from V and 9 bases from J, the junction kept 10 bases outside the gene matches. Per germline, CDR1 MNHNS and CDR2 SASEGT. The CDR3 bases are TGTGCCAGCAGACCGGGACAGGGGGTCAGCGGTGAGCAGTTCTTC. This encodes CASRPGQGVSGEQFF.

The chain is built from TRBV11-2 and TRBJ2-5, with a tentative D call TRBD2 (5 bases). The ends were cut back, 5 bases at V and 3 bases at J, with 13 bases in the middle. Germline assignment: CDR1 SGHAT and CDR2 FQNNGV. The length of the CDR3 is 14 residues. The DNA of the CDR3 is TGTGCCAGCAGCCAGTTCAGGACTGAAGAGACCCAGTACTTC. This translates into CASSQFRTEETQYF.

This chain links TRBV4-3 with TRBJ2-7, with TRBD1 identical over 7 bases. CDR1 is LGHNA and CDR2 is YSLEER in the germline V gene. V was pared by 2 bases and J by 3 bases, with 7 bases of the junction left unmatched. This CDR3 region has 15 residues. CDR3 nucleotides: TGCGCCAGCAGCCAAAAGGCAGGACAGGACTACGAGCAGTACTTC. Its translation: CASSQKAGQDYEQYF.

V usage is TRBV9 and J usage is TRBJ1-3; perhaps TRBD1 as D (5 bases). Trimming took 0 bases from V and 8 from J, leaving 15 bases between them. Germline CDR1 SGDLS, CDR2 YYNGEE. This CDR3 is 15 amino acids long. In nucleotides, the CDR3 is TGTGCCAGCAGCGTAGCTTCTTTGGGGCAGGACACCATATATTTT. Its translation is CASSVASLGQDTIYF.

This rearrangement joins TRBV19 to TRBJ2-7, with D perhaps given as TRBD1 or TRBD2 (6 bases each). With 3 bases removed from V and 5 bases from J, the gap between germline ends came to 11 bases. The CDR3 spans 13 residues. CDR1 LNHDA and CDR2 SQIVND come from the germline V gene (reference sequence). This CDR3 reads CASSIAGGNEQYF. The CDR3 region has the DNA TGTGCCAGTAGTATCGCCGGGGGCAACGAGCAGTACTTC.

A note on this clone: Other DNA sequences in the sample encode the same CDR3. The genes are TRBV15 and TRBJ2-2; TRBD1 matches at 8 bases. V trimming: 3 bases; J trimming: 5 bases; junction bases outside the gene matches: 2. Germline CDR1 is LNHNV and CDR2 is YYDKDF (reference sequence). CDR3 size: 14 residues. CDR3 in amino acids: CATSRDRVTGELFF. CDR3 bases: TGTGCCACCAGCAGGGACAGGGTGACCGGGGAGCTGTTTTTT.

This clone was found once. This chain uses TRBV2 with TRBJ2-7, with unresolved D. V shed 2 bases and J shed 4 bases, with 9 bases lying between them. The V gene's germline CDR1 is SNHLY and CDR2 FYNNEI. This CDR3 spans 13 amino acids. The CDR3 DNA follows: TGTGCCAGCAGTGAAAGTCGGCAATACGAGCAGTACTTC. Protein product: CASSESRQYEQYF. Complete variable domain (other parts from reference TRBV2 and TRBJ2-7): EPEVTQTPSHQVTQMGQEVILRCVPISNHLYFYWYRQILGQKVEFLVSFYNNEISEKSEIFDDQFSVERPDGSNFTLKIRSTKLEDSAMYFCASSESRQYEQYFGPGTRLTVT.

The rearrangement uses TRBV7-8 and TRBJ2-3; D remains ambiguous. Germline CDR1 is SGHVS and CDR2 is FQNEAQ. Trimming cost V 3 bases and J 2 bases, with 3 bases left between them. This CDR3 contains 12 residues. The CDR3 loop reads CASSLYTDTQYF. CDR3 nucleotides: TGTGCCAGCAGCTTGTACACAGATACGCAGTATTTT.

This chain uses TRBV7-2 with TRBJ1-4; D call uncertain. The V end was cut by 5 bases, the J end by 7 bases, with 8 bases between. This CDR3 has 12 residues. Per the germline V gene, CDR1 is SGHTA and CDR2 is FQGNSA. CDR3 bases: TGTGCCAGCAGCCCAAACCTTGAAAAACTGTTTTTT. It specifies CASSPNLEKLFF.

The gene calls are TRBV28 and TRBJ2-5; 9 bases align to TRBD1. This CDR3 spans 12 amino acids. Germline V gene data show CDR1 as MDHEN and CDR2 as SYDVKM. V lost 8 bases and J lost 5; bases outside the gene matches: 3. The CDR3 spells CASHRGHETQYF. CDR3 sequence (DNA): TGTGCCAGCCACAGGGGGCACGAGACCCAGTACTTC.

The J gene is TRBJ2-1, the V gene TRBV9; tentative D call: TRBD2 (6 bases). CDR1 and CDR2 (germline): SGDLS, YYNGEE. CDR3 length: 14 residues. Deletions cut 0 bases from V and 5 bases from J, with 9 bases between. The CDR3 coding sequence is TGTGCCAGCAGCGTAGGGGGGGTAAACAATGAGCAGTTCTTC. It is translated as CASSVGGVNNEQFF. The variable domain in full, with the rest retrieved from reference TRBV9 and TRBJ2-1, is DSGVTQTPKHLITATGQRVTLRCSPRSGDLSVYWYQQSLDQGLQFLIQYYNGEERAKGNILERFSAQQFPDLHSELNLSSLELGDSALYFCASSVGGVNNEQFFGPGTRLTVL.

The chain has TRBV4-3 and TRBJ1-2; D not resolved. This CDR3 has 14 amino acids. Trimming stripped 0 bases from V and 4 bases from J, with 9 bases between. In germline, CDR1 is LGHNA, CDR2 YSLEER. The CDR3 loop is CASSQDRRSYGYTF. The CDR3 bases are TGCGCCAGCAGCCAAGATCGGAGGAGCTATGGCTACACCTTC.

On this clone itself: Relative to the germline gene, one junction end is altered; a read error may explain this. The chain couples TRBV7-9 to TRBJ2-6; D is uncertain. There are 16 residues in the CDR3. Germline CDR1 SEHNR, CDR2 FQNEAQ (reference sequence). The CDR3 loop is CASSQDWGSGANVLTF. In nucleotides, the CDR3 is TGCGCCAGCAGCCAAGATTGGGGCTCTGGGGCCAACGTCCTGACTTTC.